The clone carrying this T cell receptor beta chain is a singleton in its sample. What it binds is not known. Assay: immunoSEQ multiplex PCR; the TCRdb copy retains only in-frame clones and omits some. The sample holds around 100,000 clones, around 90% seen once. The CDR3 covers 14 residues. The germline CDR1 and CDR2 sequences are SGHAT and FQNNGV. V dropped 1 base and J dropped 0 bases, with 4 bases sitting between them. The data were obtained in a study of OX40 agonist ivuxolimab in advanced cancers. General observations from the study: No antigen was identified for the clonally expanded peripheral T cells.

The sample in question was CD4+ or CD8+ T cells sorted from blood, obtained in a trial of the OX40 agonist ivuxolimab. This clonotype originated in an adult with an advanced solid tumor such as melanoma, head and neck, liver or kidney cancer. This chain uses TRBV11-2 with TRBJ2-1; no firm D call. The CDR3: CASSLVSSYNEQFF. CDR3 coding DNA: TGTGCCAGCAGCTTAGTCAGCTCCTACAATGAGCAGTTCTTC.